This passage covers 15 T cell receptor beta chains from one sample sequenced in a study of blood T cell repertoires in COVID-19. Clones were sequenced by immunoSEQ multiplex PCR, and TCRdb holds only the in-frame ones, with some missing. The sample includes 400,000 to 550,000 clones, about 85% of them seen just once. Material: PBMCs or T cells enriched from blood (not recorded which). The source of these receptors is a woman aged 18-29 years with acute COVID-19.

This clone was picked up one time. The chain has TRBV30 and TRBJ1-6; TRBD1 might be the D (5 bases). V dropped 4 bases and J dropped 0 bases, with 10 bases sitting between them. This CDR3 contains 15 residues. The germline V gene encodes CDR1 GTSNPN and CDR2 SVGIG (reference sequence). CDR3 in amino acids: CAWTIQDSYNSPLHF. CDR3 coding DNA: TGTGCCTGGACCATACAGGACTCCTATAATTCACCCCTCCACTTT.

The chain employs TRBV19 and TRBJ2-7; D gene uncertain. V dropped 1 base and J dropped 4 bases, with 8 bases sitting between them. This CDR3 region has 13 residues. Germline loops: CDR1 LNHDA, CDR2 SQIVND (reference sequence). The CDR3 nucleotides are TGTGCCAGTAGTATAGCCCTACCTTACGAGCAGTACTTC. Protein sequence: CASSIALPYEQYF.

The chain couples TRBV6-2 or TRBV6-3 to TRBJ2-7; 7 bases align to TRBD1. The CDR3 has 14 residues. The V gene end was trimmed by 4 bases and the J gene end by 2 bases; junction bases not matched to a gene: 5. Germline V gives CDR1 MNHEY, CDR2 SVGEGT. CDR3 sequence: CASSLLDRAYEQYF. The CDR3 nucleotides read TGTGCCAGCAGTTTACTTGACAGGGCCTACGAGCAGTACTTC.

The V and J genes are TRBV10-3 and TRBJ2-7, with D unresolved. This CDR3 contains 14 residues. With 4 bases removed from V and 5 bases from J, the gap between germline ends came to 15 bases. Germline V CDR1 and CDR2: ENHRY, SYGVKD. The chain's CDR3 is CAISGRRETDEQYF. CDR3 DNA sequence: TGTGCCATCAGTGGGAGAAGAGAGACCGACGAGCAGTACTTC.

The gene calls are TRBV19 and TRBJ1-5; no definite D call. From germline, CDR1 is LNHDA and CDR2 SQIVND (reference sequence). V shed 3 bases and J shed 5 bases, with 11 bases lying between them. This CDR3 spans 14 amino acids. CDR3 loop: CASSIYKGDQPQHF. In DNA, the CDR3 is TGTGCCAGTAGTATTTATAAGGGAGATCAGCCCCAGCATTTT.

The gene calls are TRBV28 and TRBJ1-5, with 8 nucleotides matching TRBD1. Germline CDR1 MDHEN, CDR2 SYDVKM. J was trimmed by 5 bases and V by 5 bases; bases with no gene match: 11. The CDR3 is 16 residues long. The CDR3 is CASSPLGQGGDQPQHF. The CDR3 DNA reads as TGTGCCAGCAGTCCCCTTGGACAGGGAGGTGATCAGCCCCAGCATTTT.

This clone occurred a few times. The chain couples TRBV7-9 to TRBJ1-4; 7 nucleotides agree with TRBD1. The J segment lost 5 bases and the V segment lost 5 bases, leaving 5 bases of the junction unmatched. CDR1 is SEHNR and CDR2 is FQNEAQ in the germline V gene (reference sequence). The CDR3 totals 14 residues. The CDR3 here is CASSTMTGNEKLFF. The CDR3 nucleotides read TGTGCCAGCAGCACGATGACAGGGAATGAAAAACTGTTTTTT. The complete variable domain, with remaining parts taken from reference TRBV7-9 and TRBJ1-4, reads DTGVSQNPRHKITKRGQNVTFRCDPISEHNRLYWYRQTLGQGPEFLTYFQNEAQLEKSRLLSDRFSAERPKGSFSTLEIQRTEQGDSAMYLCASSTMTGNEKLFFGSGTQLSVL.

About this clone itself: This sample also contains other DNA sequences that code for the same CDR3. This chain links TRBV2 with TRBJ2-3, with a possible D match to TRBD1 (5 bases). The CDR3 has 14 residues. Germline lookup yields CDR1 SNHLY and CDR2 FYNNEI. V lost 7 bases and J 2 bases, leaving 13 bases between the germline ends. CDR3 region: CASTSGNYTDTQYF. CDR3 in DNA: TGTGCCAGCACTTCAGGGAACTACACAGATACGCAGTATTTT.

The chain uses TRBV3-1 (or the pseudogene TRBV3-2) and TRBJ2-5; TRBD2 is a possible D gene (6 bases). Per the germline V gene, CDR1 is LGHDT and CDR2 is YNNKEL (reference sequence). The CDR3 runs 12 residues. The ends were cut back, 5 bases at V and 5 bases at J, with 9 bases in the middle. The CDR3: CASSASAETQYF. The CDR3 DNA follows: TGTGCCAGCAGCGCTAGCGCCGAGACCCAGTACTTC.

A note on this clone: The junction departs from the called germline gene at one end, perhaps through a read error. The V and J genes are TRBV7-8 and TRBJ1-6; a weak D match, TRBD1 (6 bases). Germline CDR1 reads SGHVS; CDR2 reads FQNEAQ. The CDR3 runs 16 residues. The CDR3 DNA sequence: TGTGCCGGCAGCACTTTCCGGGACATACTTAATTCACCCCTCCACTTT. Protein product: CAGSTFRDILNSPLHF. Supplemented by reference TRBV7-8 and TRBJ1-6, the full variable domain reads GAGVSQSPRYKVAKRGQDVALRCDPISGHVSLFWYQQALGQGPEFLTYFQNEAQLDKSGLPSDRFFAERPEGSVSTLKIQRTQQEDSAVYLCAGSTFRDILNSPLHFGNGTRLTVT.

V is TRBV7-9 and J is TRBJ1-2, with D possibly being TRBD1 (5 bases). The germline gives CDR1 SEHNR, CDR2 FQNEAQ (reference sequence). V shed 5 bases and J shed 4 bases, with 11 bases lying between them. The CDR3 spans 13 residues. The CDR3, as DNA: TGTGCCAGCAGCCAGGGAACAGGCTATGGCTACACCTTC. This encodes CASSQGTGYGYTF. Using reference TRBV7-9 and TRBJ1-2 for the parts outside the CDR3, the full variable domain is DTGVSQNPRHKITKRGQNVTFRCDPISEHNRLYWYRQTLGQGPEFLTYFQNEAQLEKSRLLSDRFSAERPKGSFSTLEIQRTEQGDSAMYLCASSQGTGYGYTFGSGTRLTVV.

The chain couples TRBV6-5 to TRBJ2-7; 10 bases align to TRBD1. CDR1 MNHEY and CDR2 SVGAGI come from the germline V gene. The CDR3 is 13 amino acids. V gave up 6 bases and J gave up 4 bases; unmatched junction bases: 3. The CDR3 DNA sequence: TGTGCCAGCAGCCGGGACAGGGGTTACGAGCAGTACTTC. As protein: CASSRDRGYEQYF.

The CDR3 region has the DNA TGCAGCGCCCCGACAGGGAACCGCTACAATGAGCAGTTCTTC. Protein product: CSAPTGNRYNEQFF. This chain connects TRBV29-1 to TRBJ2-1, with 7 bases aligning to TRBD1. The V gene's germline CDR1 is SQVTM and CDR2 ANQGSEA. This CDR3 has 14 amino acids. Trimming at V came to 7 bases and at J to 3 bases, leaving 9 bases not matched to a gene.

This rearrangement joins TRBV18 to TRBJ1-1, with 7 bases fitting TRBD1. The CDR3 has 15 residues. V lost 3 bases, J lost 0 bases, and 4 bases stayed unmatched. The V gene's germline CDR1 is KGHSH and CDR2 LQKENI. CDR3 DNA: TGTGCCAGCTCACCTCGACAGGGAATGAACACTGAAGCTTTCTTT. This sequence encodes CASSPRQGMNTEAFF.

This chain links TRBV30 with TRBJ1-1; possibly TRBD1 for D (6 bases). CDR1 and CDR2 (germline): GTSNPN, SVGIG (reference sequence). The CDR3 spans 14 residues. V was cut by 2 bases and J by 0 bases, with 10 bases left in between. The CDR3 loop is CAWSSGTLNTEAFF. CDR3 coding DNA: TGTGCCTGGAGTTCCGGGACATTGAACACTGAAGCTTTCTTT.